Following are 9 T cell receptor beta chains from one sample sequenced in a study of CD8 T cells in Susac syndrome. cDNA came from approximately 0.5 to 1 ug RNA primed by random hexamers. TCRdb independently ran MiXCR on the immunoSEQ multiplex PCR reads; one entry per CDR3 protein. The table has approximately 100,000 distinct CDR3 sequences, under 95% seen once. The specimen sequenced was CD8+ T cells from PBMCs. The receptors were gathered from a human donor in good health.

The chain links TRBV12-3 or TRBV12-4 to TRBJ1-2, with D uncertain. The CDR3 has 12 residues. The V end was cut by 8 bases, the J end by 6 bases, with 13 bases between. The CDR3 DNA reads TGTGCCAGCTCTCGAACTGGAAATGGCTACACCTTC. This translates into CASSRTGNGYTF.

The chain combines TRBV9 with TRBJ1-1; the D is unclear. The CDR3 has 13 residues. V was trimmed by 4 bases and J by 6 bases, leaving 13 bases between them. Germline loops: CDR1 SGDLS, CDR2 YYNGEE. The CDR3 coding sequence is TGTGCCAGCAGCCCATCAACTACCCCTGAAGCTTTCTTT. This sequence encodes CASSPSTTPEAFF.

V gene TRBV9 combines with J gene TRBJ1-2; 7 bases agree with TRBD1. CDR1 and CDR2 (germline): SGDLS, YYNGEE. V dropped 3 bases and J dropped 6; count of bases not matched to a gene: 8. CDR3 length: 14 residues. The CDR3 loop is CASSGKGAPDGYTF. DNA of the CDR3: TGTGCCAGCAGCGGGAAGGGGGCGCCGGATGGCTACACCTTC.

V is TRBV14 and J is TRBJ2-7; no clear D gene. Germline CDR1 is SGHDN and CDR2 is FVKESK. Trimming removed 2 bases from V and 7 bases from J, with 15 bases in between. The CDR3 runs 14 residues. CDR3 region: CASSQLWPLGEQYF. As DNA, the CDR3 is TGTGCCAGCAGCCAATTATGGCCTCTAGGGGAGCAGTACTTC.

The chain joins TRBV2 to TRBJ1-5; D may be TRBD1 (5 bases). Trimming left V 2 bases short and J 2 bases short, with 10 bases between. The CDR3 runs 15 residues. The germline V gene has CDR1 SNHLY and CDR2 FYNNEI. CDR3 loop: CASSESRAGNQPQHF. In DNA, the CDR3 is TGTGCCAGCAGTGAAAGCAGGGCTGGCAATCAGCCCCAGCATTTT.

The chain recombines TRBV20-1 with TRBJ1-1, with D tentatively TRBD1 (6 bases). The germline V and J ends were trimmed by 5 bases and 5 bases, with 15 bases remaining between them. This CDR3 contains 13 residues. From germline, CDR1 is DFQATT and CDR2 SNEGSKA (reference sequence). The CDR3 DNA follows: TGCAGTGCTGGATCAGGGGTAGGGACTGAAGCTTTCTTT. Its protein product is CSAGSGVGTEAFF.

The chain couples TRBV19 to TRBJ2-3; 8 bases line up with TRBD1. V shed 5 bases, J shed 1 base, and the junction held 14 bases outside the gene matches. This CDR3 spans 18 amino acids. Germline V gene lookup returns CDR1 LNHDA and CDR2 SQIVND (reference sequence). The CDR3 DNA is TGTGCCAGTAGTGGACAGGGCCTTACCTGGCCTGGCACAGATACGCAGTATTTT. Amino acids: CASSGQGLTWPGTDTQYF.

This clonotype has a handful of counts. The chain recombines TRBV5-1 with TRBJ2-7; 14 bases agree with TRBD2. This CDR3 has 18 residues. CDR1 SGHRS and CDR2 YFSETQ come from the germline V gene. Losses at the gene ends were 4 bases for V and 1 base for J; bases not matched to a gene: 10. This chain's CDR3 is CASSQTSGGAKGSYEQYF. The CDR3 region has the DNA TGCGCCAGCAGCCAGACTAGCGGGGGGGCCAAAGGGTCCTACGAGCAGTACTTC.

CDR3 nucleotides: TGTGCCAGCAGCGCGAGACAGGGCTGGACTGAAGCTTTCTTT. This codes for CASSARQGWTEAFF. The chain employs TRBV7-9 and TRBJ1-1; 7 bases agree with TRBD1. Looked up from germline, CDR1 is SEHNR and CDR2 is FQNEAQ (reference sequence). CDR3 length: 14 amino acids. V shed 5 bases and J 5 bases; nucleotides not matched to a gene: 8.